This TCR beta chain was identified during a study of blood T cells in healthy people across ages. At the level of the study: Capturing about one barcoded beta molecule per two T cells was achieved by template switching.

The CDR3 has 14 amino acids. Germline V gene data show CDR1 as SGHTA and CDR2 as FQGNSA. Trimming stripped 2 bases from V and 7 bases from J, with 14 bases between. A second PCR, run for about 7 to 11 cycles, used a sample-barcoded 5' primer plus a J-beta primer mix. TCRdb independently ran MiXCR on the 5' RACE reads; one entry per CDR3 protein. The profile covers roughly 800,000 distinct CDR3 sequences, with 20% to 30% appearing a single time and over 2.5% taken by the ten largest. The sample was also reused in another study, on T cells of mothers and their children. From that report: Related mother-child pairs shared slightly more overlap than unrelated pairs, but the difference was non-significant.

The genes are TRBV7-2 and TRBJ2-5; D not resolved. Sequencing was performed on blood. The source is a boy aged 5-17 years in good health. CDR3 nucleotide sequence: TGTGCCAGCAGCTTAAGGGCGGATCGAGGGACCCAGTACTTC. Translated, it gives CASSLRADRGTQYF.